The clone carrying this T cell receptor (beta chain) was counted at least ten times. The antigen remains undetermined. Amplification of the TCR beta CDR3 regions used RNA transcripts (as template). HTBI-primed first-round RT-PCR preceded second-round multiplex PCR. TCRdb passed the multiplex PCR reads through MiXCR, listing each CDR3 protein once. The sample has about 1.2 million distinct CDR3 sequences; about two fifths are singletons. This entry belongs to a study of Graves' ophthalmopathy and Graves' hyperthyroidism. It was on clinical symptoms, serum thyroxine, TRAb, thyroid ultrasound and orbital computed tomography that diagnosis relied. Study-level findings and limits: The model reached around 64% sensitivity and about 73% specificity for predicting ophthalmopathy progression. Classification of ophthalmopathy versus stable hyperthyroidism by a 13-signature model yielded around 88% sensitivity and approximately 79% specificity. Detected in blood as well were most expanded thyroid clonotypes with frequency above 0.001.

The germline CDR1 and CDR2 sequences are SGHVS and FQNEAQ. This CDR3 region has 15 residues. Trimming took 5 bases from V and 5 from J, leaving 18 bases between them. The chain uses TRBV7-8 and TRBJ1-1, with a possible D match to TRBD1 (5 bases). The material sequenced was peripheral blood or thyroid tissue (not recorded which). The receptor's source is an adult man with Graves' hyperthyroidism. CDR3 bases: TGTGCCAGCAGCGTGCTTACAGGCCCAGGGACTGAAGCTTTCTTT. It translates to CASSVLTGPGTEAFF.